The clone carrying this TCR beta chain is a singleton in its sample. The use of genomic DNA as template underpinned the TCR beta VDJ and CDR3 profiling. TCRdb reanalysed the reads using MiXCR and keeps one entry per CDR3 protein. This table holds around 190,000 distinct CDR3 sequences, about 59% found once. The germline CDR1 and CDR2 sequences are KGHDR and SFDVKD. The germline V and J ends were trimmed by 2 bases and 0 bases, with 7 bases remaining between them. CDR3 length: 15 residues. This sample is part of a study of CD8+CD57+ T cells in acquired aplastic anemia. Study-level background: Sorted CD4+ and CD8+ cells gave a mean 3.2 ug DNA, range roughly 0.2 to 27.4 ug. Healthy donor sequencing depth: approximately 9.9 million CD4+, approximately 12 million CD8+ reads.

This sequence was found in a human donor in good health. V usage is TRBV24-1 and J usage is TRBJ2-1; D gene uncertain. Sequencing used sorted CD4+, CD8+, or CD8+CD57+ T cells (not recorded which) from PBMCs. The CDR3 loop reads CATSDSFSSYNEQFF. The DNA for the CDR3 is TGTGCCACCAGTGATTCTTTTAGCTCCTACAATGAGCAGTTCTTC.